A single T cell receptor (beta chain) is shown here with its context. Its antigen is not yet known. No clone much larger than this one lies a single base away; base qualities are absent. Library creation used the immunoSEQ multiplex PCR assay. For the multiplex PCR, a mixture combining 60 forward primers for TCR Vbeta segments and 13 reverse primers for TCR Jbeta segments was used. The CDR3 region of rearranged TCR beta genes was amplified from genomic DNA by a multiplex PCR assay. Amplified TCR beta libraries were sequenced as 87-base-pair reads on the Illumina HiSeq System. The authors processed their data as follows. A later analysis counted 65 million to 90 million unique TCR beta chains across the 666 repertoires, and some 11 million of these chains were shared by at least two donors. Raw reads were error-corrected and collapsed into unique sequences with a nearest-neighbor algorithm that merged closely related sequences to remove PCR and sequencing errors. V, D and J gene segments were assigned by aligning CDR3 sequences to IMGT reference sequences. For a sequence to be retained, a match of at least six nucleotides was required to both a V gene segment and a J gene segment. Rearrangements were called productive when the CDR3 lacked stop codons and stayed in frame with V and J; all others were non-productive. Following IMGT convention, CDR3 was defined as the stretch from the second conserved V-encoded cysteine to the conserved J-encoded phenylalanine. The earlier analysis of 500 to 650 of the donors excluded any sequence lacking an unambiguous match to a single V gene segment. An earlier analysis of about 590 of the donors classified V segments as functional when productive rearrangements were above 56.7% and as segregating when the standard deviation between donors was above 5%. To diagnose cytomegalovirus status from the catalog of TCR beta chain sequences, a statistical classification framework was built. V and J gene assignment, in a later analysis, came from comparing TCR nucleotide sequences with IMGT/GENE-DB human TR gene sequences. In a later analysis, CDR3 sequences and most-parsimonious VDJ recombination scenarios were assigned using the TCRdist pipeline. A later analysis defined each TCR beta chain by its CDR3 amino acid sequence plus V-gene family, and excluded reads lacking a unique V-gene family. A later analysis removed 592 highly shared, low-generation-probability nucleotide sequences to deal with suspected cross-contamination and a sequencing artifact. For each public chain, a later analysis derived a clonal expansion index from normalized ranks of inferred template counts within each repertoire. A later analysis computed generation probabilities with a VDJ recombination model fitted to out-of-frame rearrangements, and checked the results against IGoR. A later analysis scored TCR-TCR, TCR-HLA and TCR-CMV co-occurrence with hypergeometric tests, applying a repertoire-size bias correction to TCR pairs. False discovery rates were estimated in a later analysis by permuting HLA or CMV assignments 20 times. In a later analysis, co-occurring TCRs were grouped using DBSCAN, and TCRdist sequence similarity was added for clustering within HLA-allele-positive subsets. For co-occurrence clustering, repertoires with fewer than 30,000 or more than 120,000 public chains were excluded, along with five or six repertoires with anomalous nucleotide sharing. As stored in TCRdb, this immuneACCESS dataset retains in-frame rearrangements with V and J assigned. A fraction of the clones does not appear; measured against another copy, unresolved V genes explain less than half of the discrepancy, and the remainder lacks a known reason. V, J and clone size reflect that table, while D and trimming were determined from the DNA. A total of about 160,000 clones appear in this sample, roughly four fifths of them only once. Less than 0.9% of the sample is in the top ten clones.

In total, approximately 700 healthy bone marrow donors made up the cohort. Cohort members were all nominally healthy when sampled, although unrecorded immune exposures were likely present. The donor tested CMV seronegative and was one of the 352 seronegative cohort members. A peripheral blood sample was provided by each donor, and peripheral blood mononuclear cells were used for TCR beta sequencing. Genomic DNA extraction from the blood cell samples was performed with the Qiagen DNeasy Blood Extraction Kit. The sample belongs to a study of cytomegalovirus exposure and HLA in healthy donors (dated 2017 in TCRdb). Broadly, across the study: According to an earlier analysis of a few hundred of the donors, about 170 million T cells yielded 120 million or so unique TCR beta sequences and around 300 Gb of sequence data. Approximately 330 gigabases of sequencing data and around 80 million unique TCR sequences made up an early release that covered some 640 HLA-typed donors. The genetic ancestry cluster associated with self-reported Caucasian donors included 65% to 90% of the 398 genotyped donors. The aim of the study was to test whether cataloging public T cell receptors could identify signatures of past pathogen exposure. Using immunosequencing, the study profiled T cell repertoires from fewer than 700 subjects and related those repertoires to cytomegalovirus serostatus. Besides the first cohort of approximately 670 subjects, a separate validation cohort made up of 120 different subjects was used. High-throughput TCR immunosequencing, statistical association of individual TCRs with disease status, and machine learning were combined to predict cytomegalovirus infection status. In a later analysis, previously published TCR beta repertoires from about 640 donors were re-analyzed and high-resolution HLA genotyping was added so that TCR occurrence patterns could be studied. Rather than using new phenotypic data, the later analysis identified candidate immune exposures from TCR beta sequences and from how often those sequences occurred across donors. An earlier analysis of 587 of the donors used high-throughput TCR beta sequencing to judge whether each TCR beta V gene segment behaved as functional or pseudogenic. Donor age, sex, ethnicity and CMV serostatus were collected together with the repertoire data. In a later genetic analysis, genome-wide SNP genotypes for about 65% of the roughly 700 donors were used, and that subset was treated as a discovery cohort. All discovery cohort repertoires had been generated on a single sequencing platform. Class I and class II HLA loci were covered by the typing at four-digit resolution. Typing coverage differed by locus: A, B, C, DRB1 and DQB1 were typed in roughly 629-630 donors, DQA1 in 500 to 550, DPA1 in some 610, and DPB1 in about 450. Five DR-DQ haplotypes were handled as single units for association and clustering because linkage in the cohort was strong. Among some 400 genotyped donors of the cohort, an average of approximately 240,000 unique TCR beta nucleotide sequences was sequenced per donor, of which 15% to 20% were non-productive. Study-wide conclusions, independent of this receptor: In a later analysis, most CMV-associated TCR beta chains were found to appear HLA-restricted, with HLA associations seemingly driven largely by CMV exposure. In the study, 164 TCR beta chains were listed as associated with cytomegalovirus. In a later analysis, HLA-associated TCR beta chains showed more clonal expansion and lower generation probabilities than non-associated chains that were equally common. Most TCR sequences were observed very rarely across donors, whereas some public TCRs were present in many individuals. The presence/absence analyses assumed that sequencing depth was roughly uniform across donors, and that assumption may not be true. This cohort had only TCR beta chains sequenced, and the lack of alpha or paired-chain data limited which features could be detected. Because some donors lacked HLA typing at each locus, the association tests relied only on the typed subset. A further reported finding was that TCR beta sequences accurately predicted the HLA-A and HLA-B alleles for most subjects in the first cohort. At a false discovery rate of 0.05, a later analysis linked some 17,000 TCR beta sequences to specific HLA alleles. A cluster of highly shared sequence variants was judged likely to represent a technical artifact of the sequencing pipeline. In a later analysis, several top co-occurrence clusters were reported to appear linked to parvovirus B19, influenza, CMV and Epstein-Barr virus. When HLA alleles, especially DR and DQ, strongly co-occurred, attributing TCR associations to individual alleles was difficult. In a later genetic analysis, fewer N-insertions in productive TCRs were reported among donors in an Asian-associated ancestry cluster than the approximately 630-donor mean. The classifier was reported to diagnose cytomegalovirus status with high specificity and sensitivity in both the original cohort and the validation cohort. A later analysis found that TCR association rates varied across HLA loci, with DRB1 alleles showing the most associated TCRs and HLA-C alleles the fewest. Immune exposure information for the cohort was limited to CMV serostatus. According to the authors, the approach could potentially be generalized to other disease states and immunological phenotypes. In a later genetic analysis, a missense DCLRE1C variant was associated with V-gene and J-gene trimming of TCR beta chains, and the association was replicated in an independent cohort. An earlier analysis of roughly 570 of the donors showed that most TCR beta V segments appeared in productive rearrangements either about 87% or about 30% of the time, which broadly matched IMGT annotations. The earlier analysis of 587 of the donors excluded some 16 rarely observed V segments, including chromosome 9 orphons, because counts were too low. In vitro tests confirmed that a few of the cytomegalovirus-associated TCR beta chains recognize cytomegalovirus antigens. Correlated functional status among segregating V segments might be attributable to linkage disequilibrium, but an unknown experimental factor could not be ruled out.

This receptor was taken from a female donor in good health and CMV-seronegative. Material: PBMCs.

CDR3 region: CAWRRQEISNEQFF. The sequenced DNA: TGTGCCTGGAGGCGACAAGAGATTTCTAATGAGCAGTTCTTC. The sequence is built from TRBV30 and TRBJ2-1; the D gene is unclear. The trim is 3 bases for V and 7 bases for J, with a gap of 16 bases between the germline ends. Sequences GTSNPN (CDR1) and SVGIG (CDR2) are obtained from the germline V gene (reference sequence). From cysteine to phenylalanine, the CDR3 is 14 amino acids long. The CDR3 DNA has 42 bases and is translated from base 1.